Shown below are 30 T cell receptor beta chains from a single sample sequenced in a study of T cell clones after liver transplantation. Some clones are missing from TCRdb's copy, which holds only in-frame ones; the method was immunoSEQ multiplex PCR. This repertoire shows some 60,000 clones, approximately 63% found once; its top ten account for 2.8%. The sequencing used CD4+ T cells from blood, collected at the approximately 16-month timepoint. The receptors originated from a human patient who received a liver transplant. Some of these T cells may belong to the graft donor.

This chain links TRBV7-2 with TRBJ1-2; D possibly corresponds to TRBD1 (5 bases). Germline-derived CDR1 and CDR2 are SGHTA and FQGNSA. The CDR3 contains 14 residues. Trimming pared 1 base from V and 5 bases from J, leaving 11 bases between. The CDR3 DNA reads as TGTGCCAGCAGCTTAGATGGGGCAGGGTATGGCTACACCTTC. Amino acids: CASSLDGAGYGYTF.

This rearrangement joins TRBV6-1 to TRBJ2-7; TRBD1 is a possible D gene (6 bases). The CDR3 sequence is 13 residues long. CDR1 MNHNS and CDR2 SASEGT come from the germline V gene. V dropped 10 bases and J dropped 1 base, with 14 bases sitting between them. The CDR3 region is CAIESGTSYEQYF. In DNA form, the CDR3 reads TGTGCCATCGAATCCGGGACATCCTACGAGCAGTACTTC.

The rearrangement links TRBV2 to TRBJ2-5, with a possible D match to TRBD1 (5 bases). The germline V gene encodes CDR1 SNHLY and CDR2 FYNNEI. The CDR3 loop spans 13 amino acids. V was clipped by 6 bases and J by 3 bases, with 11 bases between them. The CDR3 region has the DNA TGTGCCAGCAGGCAGGGTAGAGAAGAGACCCAGTACTTC. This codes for CASRQGREETQYF.

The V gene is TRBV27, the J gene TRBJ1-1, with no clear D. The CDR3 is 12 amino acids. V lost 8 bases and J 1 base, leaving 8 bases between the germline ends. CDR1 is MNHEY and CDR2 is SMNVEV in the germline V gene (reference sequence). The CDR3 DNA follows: TGTGCCAGCTACTCGGGGAACACTGAAGCTTTCTTT. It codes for CASYSGNTEAFF.

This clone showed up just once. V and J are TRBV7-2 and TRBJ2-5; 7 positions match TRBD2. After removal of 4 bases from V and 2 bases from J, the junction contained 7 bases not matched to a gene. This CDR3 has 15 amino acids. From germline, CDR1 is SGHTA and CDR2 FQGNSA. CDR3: CASSSTGGGQETQYF. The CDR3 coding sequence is TGTGCCAGCAGCTCCACGGGGGGTGGTCAAGAGACCCAGTACTTC.

The CDR3: CASSSDIDGYTF. DNA for the CDR3: TGTGCCAGCAGTTCGGACATTGATGGCTACACCTTC. This chain links TRBV28 with TRBJ1-2, with D perhaps matching TRBD1 (5 bases). Trimming shortened V by 4 bases and J by 6 bases, and 9 bases separated the two germline ends. The CDR3 covers 12 residues. Germline CDR1 is MDHEN and CDR2 is SYDVKM.

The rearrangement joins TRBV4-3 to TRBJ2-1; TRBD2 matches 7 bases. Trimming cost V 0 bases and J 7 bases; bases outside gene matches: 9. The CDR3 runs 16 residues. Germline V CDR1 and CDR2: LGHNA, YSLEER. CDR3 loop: CASSQDGREGLNEQFF. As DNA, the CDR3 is TGCGCCAGCAGCCAAGATGGGAGGGAGGGCCTGAATGAGCAGTTCTTC.

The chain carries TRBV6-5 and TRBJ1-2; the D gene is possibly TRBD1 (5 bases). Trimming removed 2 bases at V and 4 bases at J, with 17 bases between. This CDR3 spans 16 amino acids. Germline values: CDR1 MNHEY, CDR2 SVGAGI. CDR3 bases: TGTGCCAGCAGTTACACCCCAGGAGGAGGGACCTATGGCTACACCTTC. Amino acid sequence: CASSYTPGGGTYGYTF.

This CDR3 reads CASSPGLAGGRSSYEQYV. CDR3 in DNA: TGCGCCAGCAGCCCGGGACTAGCGGGAGGGAGGTCCTCCTACGAGCAGTACGTC. The rearrangement uses TRBV10-1 and TRBJ2-7; TRBD2 matches 16 bases. V lost 6 bases to trimming and J lost 0 bases; unmatched junction nucleotides: 8. The CDR3 is made up of 18 amino acids. The germline V gene has CDR1 WNHNN and CDR2 SYGVQD (reference sequence).

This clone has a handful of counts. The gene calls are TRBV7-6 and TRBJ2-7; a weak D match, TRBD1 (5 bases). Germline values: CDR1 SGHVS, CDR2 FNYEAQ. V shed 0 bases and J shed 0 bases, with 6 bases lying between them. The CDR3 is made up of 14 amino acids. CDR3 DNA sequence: TGTGCCAGCAGCTTAGCACAGGTCTCCTACGAGCAGTACTTC. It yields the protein CASSLAQVSYEQYF.

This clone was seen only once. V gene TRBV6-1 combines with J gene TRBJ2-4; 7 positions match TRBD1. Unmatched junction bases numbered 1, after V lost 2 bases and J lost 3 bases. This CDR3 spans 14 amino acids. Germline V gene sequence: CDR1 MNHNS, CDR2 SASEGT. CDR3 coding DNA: TGTGCCAGCAGTGAATCAGGGGGCAAAAACATTCAGTACTTC. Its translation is CASSESGGKNIQYF.

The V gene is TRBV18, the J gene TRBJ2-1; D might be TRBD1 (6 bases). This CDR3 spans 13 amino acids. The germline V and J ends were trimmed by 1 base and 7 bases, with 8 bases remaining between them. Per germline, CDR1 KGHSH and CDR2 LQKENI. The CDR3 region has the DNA TGTGCCAGCTCACCACTCGGACAGAATGAGCAGTTCTTC. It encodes CASSPLGQNEQFF.

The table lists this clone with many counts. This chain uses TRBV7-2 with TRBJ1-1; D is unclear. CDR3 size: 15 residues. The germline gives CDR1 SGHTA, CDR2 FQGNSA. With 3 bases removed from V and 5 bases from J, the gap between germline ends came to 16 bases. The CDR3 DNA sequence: TGTGCCAGCAGCTTTTCTGGTCGATCGAAGACTGAAGCTTTCTTT. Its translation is CASSFSGRSKTEAFF. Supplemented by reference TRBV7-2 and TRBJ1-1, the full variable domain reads GAGVSQSPSNKVTEKGKDVELRCDPISGHTALYWYRQSLGQGLEFLIYFQGNSAPDKSGLPSDRFSAERTGGSVSTLTIQRTQQEDSAVYLCASSFSGRSKTEAFFGQGTRLTVV.

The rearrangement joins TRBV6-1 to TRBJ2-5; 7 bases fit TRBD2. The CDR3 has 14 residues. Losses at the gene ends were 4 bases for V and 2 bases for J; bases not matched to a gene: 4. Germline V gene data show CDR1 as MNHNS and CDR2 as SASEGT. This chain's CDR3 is CASSAERGQETQYF. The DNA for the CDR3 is TGTGCCAGCAGTGCGGAGCGGGGACAAGAGACCCAGTACTTC.

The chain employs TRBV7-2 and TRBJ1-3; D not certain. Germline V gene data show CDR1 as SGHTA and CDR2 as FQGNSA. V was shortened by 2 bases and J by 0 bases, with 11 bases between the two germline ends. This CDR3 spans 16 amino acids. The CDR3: CASSLRSTSSGNTIYF. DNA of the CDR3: TGTGCCAGCAGCTTAAGGTCGACGAGCTCTGGAAACACCATATATTTT.

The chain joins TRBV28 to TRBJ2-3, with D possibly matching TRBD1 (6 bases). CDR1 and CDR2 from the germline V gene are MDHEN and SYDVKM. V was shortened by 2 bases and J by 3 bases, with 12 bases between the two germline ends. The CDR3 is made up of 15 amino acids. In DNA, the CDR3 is TGTGCCAGCAGTTTAGGGGGCATGGGGACAGATACGCAGTATTTT. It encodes CASSLGGMGTDTQYF.

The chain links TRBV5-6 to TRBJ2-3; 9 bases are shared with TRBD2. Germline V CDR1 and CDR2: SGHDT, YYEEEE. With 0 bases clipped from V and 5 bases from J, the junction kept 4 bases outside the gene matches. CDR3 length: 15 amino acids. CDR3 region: CASSLVAGGLDTQYF. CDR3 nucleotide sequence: TGTGCCAGCAGCTTGGTGGCGGGGGGGTTAGATACGCAGTATTTT.

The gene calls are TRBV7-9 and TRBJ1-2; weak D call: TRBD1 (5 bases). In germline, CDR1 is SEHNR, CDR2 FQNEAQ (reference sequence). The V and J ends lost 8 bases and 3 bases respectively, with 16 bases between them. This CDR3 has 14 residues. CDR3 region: CASRDALGDYGYTF. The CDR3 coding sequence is TGTGCCAGCCGGGACGCACTTGGGGACTATGGCTACACCTTC.

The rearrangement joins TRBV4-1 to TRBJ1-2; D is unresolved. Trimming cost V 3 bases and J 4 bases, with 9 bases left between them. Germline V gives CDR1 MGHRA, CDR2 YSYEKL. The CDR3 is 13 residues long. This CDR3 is CASSQEGGYGYTF. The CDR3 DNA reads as TGCGCCAGCAGCCAGGAGGGTGGCTATGGCTACACCTTC.

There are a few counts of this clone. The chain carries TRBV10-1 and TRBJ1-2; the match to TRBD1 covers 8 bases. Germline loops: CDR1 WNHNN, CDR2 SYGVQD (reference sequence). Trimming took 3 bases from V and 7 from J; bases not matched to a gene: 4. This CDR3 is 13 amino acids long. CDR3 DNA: TGCGCCAGCAGTGAACAGGGGGGAAGTGGCTACACCTTC. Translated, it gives CASSEQGGSGYTF.

In nucleotides, the CDR3 is TGTGCCAGCATGAGACAGTCTTCCTACGAGCAGTACTTC. Amino acid sequence: CASMRQSSYEQYF. J is TRBJ2-7 and V is TRBV6-1; a possible D gene is TRBD1 (5 bases). V lost 7 bases to trimming and J lost 1 base, with 11 bases between them. This CDR3 region has 13 residues. Germline V gene data show CDR1 as MNHNS and CDR2 as SASEGT.

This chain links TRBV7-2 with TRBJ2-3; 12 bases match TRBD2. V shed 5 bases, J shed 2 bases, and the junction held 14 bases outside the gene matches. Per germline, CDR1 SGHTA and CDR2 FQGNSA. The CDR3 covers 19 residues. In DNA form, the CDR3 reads TGTGCCAGCAGCCCCAACTACCGACTAGCGGGGGCCTACACAGATACGCAGTATTTT. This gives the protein CASSPNYRLAGAYTDTQYF.

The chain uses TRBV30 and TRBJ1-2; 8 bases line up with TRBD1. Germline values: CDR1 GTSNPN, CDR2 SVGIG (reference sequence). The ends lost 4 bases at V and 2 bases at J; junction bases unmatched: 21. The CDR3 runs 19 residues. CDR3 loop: CAWMFRTGLRTGQNYGYTF. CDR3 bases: TGTGCCTGGATGTTCCGGACGGGATTACGGACAGGGCAAAACTATGGCTACACCTTC. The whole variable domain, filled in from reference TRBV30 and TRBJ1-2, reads SQTIHQWPATLVQPVGSPLSLECTVEGTSNPNLYWYRQAAGRGLQLLFYSVGIGQISSEVPQNLSASRPQDRQFILSSKKLLLSDSGFYLCAWMFRTGLRTGQNYGYTFGSGTRLTVV.

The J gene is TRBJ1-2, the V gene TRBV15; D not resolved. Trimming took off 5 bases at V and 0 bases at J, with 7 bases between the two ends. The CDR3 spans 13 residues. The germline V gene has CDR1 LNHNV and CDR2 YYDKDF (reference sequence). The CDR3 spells CATSRGANYGYTF. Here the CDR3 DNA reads TGTGCCACCAGCCGAGGTGCTAACTATGGCTACACCTTC. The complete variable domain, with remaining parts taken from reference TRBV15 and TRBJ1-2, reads DAMVIQNPRYQVTQFGKPVTLSCSQTLNHNVMYWYQQKSSQAPKLLFHYYDKDFNNEADTPDNFQSRRPNTSFCFLDIRSPGLGDTAMYLCATSRGANYGYTFGSGTRLTVV.

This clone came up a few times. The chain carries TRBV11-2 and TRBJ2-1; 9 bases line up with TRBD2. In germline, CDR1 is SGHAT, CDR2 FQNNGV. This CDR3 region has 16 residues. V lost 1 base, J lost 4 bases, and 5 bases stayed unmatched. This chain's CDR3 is CASSLGSLAGYNEQFF. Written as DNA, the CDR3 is TGTGCCAGCAGCTTAGGTAGCCTAGCGGGATACAATGAGCAGTTCTTC. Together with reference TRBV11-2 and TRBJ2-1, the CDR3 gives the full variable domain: EAGVAQSPRYKIIEKRQSVAFWCNPISGHATLYWYQQILGQGPKLLIQFQNNGVVDDSQLPKDRFSAERLKGVDSTLKIQPAKLEDSAVYLCASSLGSLAGYNEQFFGPGTRLTVL.

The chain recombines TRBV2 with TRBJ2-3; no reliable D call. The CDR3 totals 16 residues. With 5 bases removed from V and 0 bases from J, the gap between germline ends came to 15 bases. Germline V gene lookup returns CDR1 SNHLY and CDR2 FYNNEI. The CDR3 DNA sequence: TGTGCCAGCAGTACAAGGGCAGCGACTAGCACAGATACGCAGTATTTT. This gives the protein CASSTRAATSTDTQYF.

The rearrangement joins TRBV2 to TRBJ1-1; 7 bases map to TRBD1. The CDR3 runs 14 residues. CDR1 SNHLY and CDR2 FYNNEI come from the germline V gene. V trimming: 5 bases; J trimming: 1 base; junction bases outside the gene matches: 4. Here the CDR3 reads CASSRDSPNTEAFF. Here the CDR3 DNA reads TGTGCCAGCAGTCGGGACAGCCCGAACACTGAAGCTTTCTTT.

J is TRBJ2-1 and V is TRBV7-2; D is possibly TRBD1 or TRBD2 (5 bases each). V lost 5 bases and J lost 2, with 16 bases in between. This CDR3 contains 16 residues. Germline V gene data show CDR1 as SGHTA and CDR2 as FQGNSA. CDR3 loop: CASSISGTGTYNEQFF. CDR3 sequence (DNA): TGTGCCAGCAGCATTTCCGGGACCGGCACCTACAATGAGCAGTTCTTC.

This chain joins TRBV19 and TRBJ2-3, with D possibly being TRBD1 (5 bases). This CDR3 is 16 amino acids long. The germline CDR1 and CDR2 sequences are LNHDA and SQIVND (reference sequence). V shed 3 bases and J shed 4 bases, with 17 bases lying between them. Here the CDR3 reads CASSIKAGSGADTQYF. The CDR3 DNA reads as TGTGCCAGTAGTATTAAGGCAGGGTCGGGCGCAGATACGCAGTATTTT. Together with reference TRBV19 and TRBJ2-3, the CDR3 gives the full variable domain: DGGITQSPKYLFRKEGQNVTLSCEQNLNHDAMYWYRQDPGQGLRLIYYSQIVNDFQKGDIAEGYSVSREKKESFPLTVTSAQKNPTAFYLCASSIKAGSGADTQYFGPGTRLTVL.

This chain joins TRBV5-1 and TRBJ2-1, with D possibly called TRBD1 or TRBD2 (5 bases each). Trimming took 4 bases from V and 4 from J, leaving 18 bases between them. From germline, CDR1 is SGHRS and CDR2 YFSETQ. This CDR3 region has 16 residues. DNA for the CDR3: TGCGCCAGCAGCCCTGAACCCGGGACGCTTTACAATGAGCAGTTCTTC. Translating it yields CASSPEPGTLYNEQFF.